The 17 T cell receptor beta chains listed next were all sequenced from one sample in a study of CD8 T cells in ankylosing spondylitis. In TCRdb, the 5' RACE reads were re-called with MiXCR into one record per CDR3 protein. The sample holds about 400,000 distinct CDR3 sequences, approximately 20% seen once. Study outcomes and limitations: A TCR beta motif made of fewer than ten highly homologous variants seemed typical of ankylosing spondylitis blood.

These receptors are not linked to any known antigen. Sequencing was performed on blood, either unsorted or a sorted T cell fraction (not recorded which). These receptors all stem from a male donor with ankylosing spondylitis.

Written as DNA, the CDR3 is TGCGCCAGCAGAGGAGACCTTGACACTGAAGCTTTCTTT. This translates into CASRGDLDTEAFF. The chain couples TRBV5-1 to TRBJ1-1, with D unclear. V shed 5 bases and J shed 3 bases, with 11 bases lying between them. CDR3 length: 13 amino acids. Germline V gene lookup returns CDR1 SGHRS and CDR2 YFSETQ.

This clonotype was seen a handful of times. V gene TRBV20-1 combines with J gene TRBJ1-5; a possible D gene is TRBD1 (6 bases). This CDR3 has 13 amino acids. Germline V gene lookup returns CDR1 DFQATT and CDR2 SNEGSKA (reference sequence). The V end lost 3 bases, the J end lost 5 bases, and 11 bases lay between the germline ends. The CDR3 DNA reads TGCAGTGCTAGCCCCAGGGGACATCAGCCCCAGCATTTT. This sequence encodes CSASPRGHQPQHF.

In this sample, this clonotype turned up a few times. The chain employs TRBV12-3 or TRBV12-4 and TRBJ1-2; TRBD1 matches 7 bases. The junction had 5 bases not matched to a gene; V was cut back by 6 bases and J by 7 bases. The CDR3 length is 12 residues. In DNA form, the CDR3 reads TGTGCCAGCAGCCGTGACAGGGCTGGCTACACCTTC. It codes for CASSRDRAGYTF.

The chain couples TRBV9 to TRBJ2-1; tentative D call: TRBD1 (6 bases). This CDR3 has 14 amino acids. From germline, CDR1 is SGDLS and CDR2 YYNGEE. Deletions cut 4 bases from V and 0 bases from J, with 8 bases between. The CDR3 coding sequence is TGTGCCAGCAGCCAGGGGCCCTCCTACAATGAGCAGTTCTTC. Its translation is CASSQGPSYNEQFF.

This clonotype was seen a handful of times. V is TRBV20-1 and J is TRBJ1-1; 7 nucleotides match TRBD1. Germline assignment: CDR1 DFQATT and CDR2 SNEGSKA (reference sequence). Unmatched junction bases numbered 5, after V lost 0 bases and J lost 1 base. The CDR3 sequence is 15 residues long. Here the CDR3 DNA reads TGCAGTGCTAGAGATCCGGGGACAGAGAACACTGAAGCTTTCTTT. Amino acid sequence: CSARDPGTENTEAFF.

V gene TRBV20-1 combines with J gene TRBJ1-5; maybe TRBD1 (5 bases). The CDR3 totals 14 residues. V dropped 3 bases and J dropped 3 bases, with 12 bases sitting between them. Germline loops: CDR1 DFQATT, CDR2 SNEGSKA (reference sequence). CDR3 region: CSARAQGDNQPQHF. For the CDR3, the DNA is TGCAGTGCTAGGGCGCAGGGAGACAATCAGCCCCAGCATTTT.

The gene calls are TRBV9 and TRBJ2-1; the match to TRBD2 covers 9 bases. J lost 8 bases, V lost 3 bases, and 9 bases had no gene match. The germline gives CDR1 SGDLS, CDR2 YYNGEE. The CDR3 consists of 15 residues. CDR3 DNA sequence: TGTGCCAGCAGCGGCGTGGGACTAGCTGGCCATGAGCAGTTCTTC. It yields the protein CASSGVGLAGHEQFF.

This clonotype has a handful of counts. The chain joins TRBV7-2 to TRBJ1-5; no clear D. The length of the CDR3 is 13 residues. Germline V gene sequence: CDR1 SGHTA, CDR2 FQGNSA. Trimming removed 1 base from V and 5 bases from J, with 6 bases in between. The CDR3 DNA sequence: TGTGCCAGCAGCTTAGTAGCGGATCAGCCCCAGCATTTT. Encoded protein: CASSLVADQPQHF. The full variable domain, with the rest looked up from reference TRBV7-2 and TRBJ1-5, is GAGVSQSPSNKVTEKGKDVELRCDPISGHTALYWYRQSLGQGLEFLIYFQGNSAPDKSGLPSDRFSAERTGGSVSTLTIQRTQQEDSAVYLCASSLVADQPQHFGDGTRLSIL.

Only a few counts were recorded for this clonotype. The V gene is TRBV28, the J gene TRBJ2-7, with D unclear. V lost 3 bases and J lost 3, with 9 bases in between. Germline V lookup: CDR1 MDHEN, CDR2 SYDVKM. This CDR3 region has 13 residues. CDR3 nucleotide sequence: TGTGCCAGCAGTTTCGCAGGTAACTACGAGCAGTACTTC. Translated: CASSFAGNYEQYF.

This chain joins TRBV5-1 and TRBJ1-2; D is undetermined. Germline V gene lookup returns CDR1 SGHRS and CDR2 YFSETQ. V gave up 4 bases and J gave up 3 bases, with 10 bases separating them. The CDR3 is made up of 13 amino acids. CDR3 in DNA: TGCGCCAGCAGCCCGCCGGGAGACTATGGCTACACCTTC. Amino acid sequence: CASSPPGDYGYTF.

This clonotype appeared a few times. The chain employs TRBV6-1 and TRBJ1-1, with 9 bases lining up with TRBD1. Trimming at V came to 5 bases and at J to 13 bases, leaving 11 bases not matched to a gene. The germline gives CDR1 MNHNS, CDR2 SASEGT. The CDR3 loop spans 13 amino acids. This CDR3 reads CASSRRTGAPDFF. The DNA of the CDR3 is TGTGCCAGCAGTAGGCGGACAGGGGCGCCGGATTTCTTT.

The rearrangement links TRBV29-1 to TRBJ1-2; no clear D gene. V was trimmed by 6 bases and J by 8 bases, leaving 16 bases between them. The germline V gene encodes CDR1 SQVTM and CDR2 ANQGSEA. CDR3 length equals 12 residues. This chain's CDR3 is CSVTESLRGYTF. CDR3 coding DNA: TGCAGCGTCACCGAGAGCTTGAGGGGCTACACCTTC.

Ten or more counts support this clonotype. The V gene is TRBV6-1, the J gene TRBJ1-4; no clear D gene. The CDR3 covers 17 residues. Trimming left V 5 bases short and J 7 bases short, with 23 bases between. Germline CDR1 MNHNS, CDR2 SASEGT. The DNA of the CDR3 is TGTGCCAGCAGTCGACGCGGTCAGAGCCCTTGGCCTGAAAAACTGTTTTTT. Amino acids: CASSRRGQSPWPEKLFF.

This clonotype occurred a few times. The chain carries TRBV29-1 and TRBJ1-2, with D perhaps TRBD1 (5 bases). CDR1 and CDR2 from the germline V gene are SQVTM and ANQGSEA. Trimming took 5 bases from V and 2 from J, leaving 6 bases between them. The CDR3 spans 11 residues. CDR3 sequence (DNA): TGCAGCGTTAGACAGAACTATGGCTACACCTTC. This gives the protein CSVRQNYGYTF.

This chain joins TRBV5-5 and TRBJ1-1; a weak D match, TRBD1 (6 bases). Germline V gene data show CDR1 as SGHKS and CDR2 as YYEKEE (reference sequence). V shed 1 base and J shed 8 bases, with 15 bases lying between them. The CDR3 loop spans 14 amino acids. Written as DNA, the CDR3 is TGTGCCAGCAGCTTGACAGGGAGGGTGTCCGAAGCTTTCTTT. Protein: CASSLTGRVSEAFF. The full variable domain, in which reference TRBV5-5 and TRBJ1-1 provide the parts outside the CDR3, is DAGVTQSPTHLIKTRGQQVTLRCSPISGHKSVSWYQQVLGQGPQFIFQYYEKEERGRGNFPDRFSARQFPNYSSELNVNALLLGDSALYLCASSLTGRVSEAFFGQGTRLTVV.

This clonotype was observed at least ten times. This chain connects TRBV29-1 to TRBJ2-3; D remains ambiguous. With 4 bases removed from V and 1 base from J, the gap between germline ends came to 18 bases. CDR1 is SQVTM, CDR2 ANQGSEA, per germline. This CDR3 has 16 amino acids. CDR3 amino acids: CSVVGDQRVGTDTQYF. CDR3 bases: TGCAGCGTTGTCGGTGACCAACGGGTGGGCACAGATACGCAGTATTTT.

V is TRBV10-3 and J is TRBJ1-1; 7 positions match TRBD1. CDR1 is ENHRY and CDR2 is SYGVKD in the germline V gene. The V segment lost 5 bases and the J segment 5 bases; nucleotides outside the gene matches: 5. The CDR3 covers 13 residues. For the CDR3, the DNA is TGTGCCATCAGTACCTCAGGGGGAACTGAAGCTTTCTTT. Protein sequence: CAISTSGGTEAFF.